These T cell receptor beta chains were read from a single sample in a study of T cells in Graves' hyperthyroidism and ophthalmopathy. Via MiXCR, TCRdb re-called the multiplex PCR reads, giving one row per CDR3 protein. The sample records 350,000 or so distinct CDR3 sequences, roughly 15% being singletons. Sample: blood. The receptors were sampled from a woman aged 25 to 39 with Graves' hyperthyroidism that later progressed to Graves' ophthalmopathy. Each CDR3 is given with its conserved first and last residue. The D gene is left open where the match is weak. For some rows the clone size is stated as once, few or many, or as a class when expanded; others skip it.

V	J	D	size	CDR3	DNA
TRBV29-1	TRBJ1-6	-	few	CSVGVDYNSPLHF	TGCAGCGTTGGGGTTGATTATAATTCACCCCTCCACTTT
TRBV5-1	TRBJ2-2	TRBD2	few	CASSLRLAGATGELFF	TGCGCCAGCAGCTTAAGACTAGCGGGGGCCACCGGGGAGCTGTTTTTT
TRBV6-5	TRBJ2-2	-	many	CASSYSTGVSGELFF	TGTGCCAGCAGTTACTCGACCGGGGTATCCGGGGAGCTGTTTTTT
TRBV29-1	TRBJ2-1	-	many	CSVRDEEYNEQFF	TGCAGCGTTAGGGACGAAGAGTACAATGAGCAGTTCTTC
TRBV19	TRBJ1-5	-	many	CASSIDHRSNSNQPQHF	TGTGCCAGTAGTATAGATCACCGGAGTAATAGCAATCAGCCCCAGCATTTT
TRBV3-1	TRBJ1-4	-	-	CASSQEEIVVSRAFATNEKLFF	TGTGCCAGCAGCCAAGAAGAAATTGTGGTCAGTCGGGCCTTTGCAACTAATGAAAAACTGTTTTTT
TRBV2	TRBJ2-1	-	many	CASRTGTYPSSSYNEQFF	TGTGCCAGCAGAACCGGGACTTACCCCTCGAGCTCCTACAATGAGCAGTTCTTC
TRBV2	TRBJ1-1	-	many	CASTGEGVRNTEAFF	TGTGCCAGCACCGGGGAAGGGGTAAGGAACACTGAAGCTTTCTTT
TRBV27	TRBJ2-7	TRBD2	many	CASSPRVAGGTVNVYEQYF	TGTGCCAGCAGTCCCAGGGTAGCGGGAGGCACCGTGAATGTCTACGAGCAGTACTTC
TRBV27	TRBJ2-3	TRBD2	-	CAVSSGGTDTQYF	TGTGCCGTAAGTAGCGGGGGCACAGATACGCAGTATTTT
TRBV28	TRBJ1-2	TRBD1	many	CASSNTGDGYTF	TGTGCCAGCAGTAACACAGGGGATGGCTACACCTTC
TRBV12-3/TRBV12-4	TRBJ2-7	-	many	CASSLHEGLRYEQYF	TGTGCCAGCAGTTTACACGAGGGATTGCGATACGAGCAGTACTTC
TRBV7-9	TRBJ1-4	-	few	CASSTGKEGKLFF	TGTGCCAGCAGTACCGGGAAAGAAGGAAAACTGTTTTTT
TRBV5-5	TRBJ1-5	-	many	CASSLGTRQSNQPQHF	TGTGCCAGCAGCTTGGGCACCCGACAGAGCAATCAGCCCCAGCATTTT
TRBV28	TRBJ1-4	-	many	CASRHLGGPYATNEKLFF	TGTGCCAGCAGACACCTGGGGGGACCCTATGCAACTAATGAAAAACTGTTTTTT
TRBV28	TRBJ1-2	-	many	CASSSAAGGGYGYTF	TGTGCCAGCAGCTCCGCCGCGGGGGGTGGCTATGGCTACACCTTC
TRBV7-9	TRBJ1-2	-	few	CANSLPDSQGKGYTF	TGTGCCAACAGCTTACCCGACAGCCAGGGGAAGGGCTACACCTTC
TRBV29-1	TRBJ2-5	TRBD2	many	CSVVGGRAGETQYF	TGCAGCGTTGTGGGGGGGAGGGCCGGGGAGACCCAGTACTTC
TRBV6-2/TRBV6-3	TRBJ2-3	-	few	CASGSRIQGPPDTQYF	TGTGCCAGCGGGTCCCGGATACAGGGCCCCCCAGATACGCAGTATTTT
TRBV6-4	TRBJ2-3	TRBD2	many	CASSDSTSGSDTQYF	TGTGCCAGCAGTGACTCGACTAGCGGGAGTGATACGCAGTATTTT
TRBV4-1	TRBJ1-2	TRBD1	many	CASSGRGQGKFGYGYTF	TGCGCCAGCAGCGGGAGAGGACAGGGGAAGTTCGGCTATGGCTACACCTTC
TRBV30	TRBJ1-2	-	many	CAWNVVGRYGYTF	TGTGCCTGGAACGTAGTGGGGCGCTATGGCTACACCTTC
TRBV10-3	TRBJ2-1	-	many	CAISREDSYNEQFF	TGTGCCATCAGCAGGGAAGACAGCTACAATGAGCAGTTCTTC